This T cell receptor (beta chain) originates from a study of T-cell reconstitution after alpha-beta-depleted transplantation in children. This clonotype was picked up a small number of times. Construction of the TCRbeta library involved unique molecular identifiers. TCRdb reprocessed the PCR reads with MiXCR, giving one entry per CDR3 protein. The sample has about 360,000 distinct CDR3 sequences, less than 15% seen once; the top ten hold roughly 4.5%. CDR1 SQVTM and CDR2 ANQGSEA come from the germline V gene. Trimming cost V 6 bases and J 0 bases; bases outside gene matches: 3. This CDR3 spans 14 amino acids.

Source: PBMCs, taken from the stem cell graft. The sequence derives from a human donor who donated a stem cell graft to a child with Fanconi anemia. This sequence joins TRBV29-1 and TRBJ2-2; 8 positions agree with TRBD2. In nucleotides, the CDR3 is TGCAGCGTGGCGGGGGGTCCGAACACCGGGGAGCTGTTTTTT. The encoded protein is CSVAGGPNTGELFF.